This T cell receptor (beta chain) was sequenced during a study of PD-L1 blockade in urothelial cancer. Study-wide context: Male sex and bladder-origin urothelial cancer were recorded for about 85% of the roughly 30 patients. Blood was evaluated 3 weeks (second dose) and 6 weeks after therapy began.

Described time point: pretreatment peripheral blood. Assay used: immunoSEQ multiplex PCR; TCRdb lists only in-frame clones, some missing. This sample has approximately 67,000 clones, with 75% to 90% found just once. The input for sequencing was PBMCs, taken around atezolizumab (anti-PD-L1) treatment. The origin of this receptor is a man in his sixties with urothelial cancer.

CDR3 loop: CASGHDRGHGEKLFF. CDR3 bases: TGTGCCAGCGGCCACGACAGGGGGCACGGTGAAAAACTGTTTTTT. This chain uses TRBV9 with TRBJ1-4; 10 bases line up with TRBD1. Germline CDR1 reads SGDLS; CDR2 reads YYNGEE. This CDR3 is 15 amino acids long. The V and J ends lost 7 bases and 7 bases, in that order; junction bases with no gene match: 10.